The 2 T cell receptor beta chains presented below share a single source sample, sequenced in a study of PD-L1 blockade in urothelial cancer. Produced via immunoSEQ multiplex PCR; TCRdb's table is partial and in-frame only. The sample comprises about 70,000 clones, approximately 81% of which are singletons, and approximately 5% rests with the top ten. Sequencing used PBMCs, obtained around atezolizumab (anti-PD-L1) treatment. The receptors originated from a man aged 70-80 years with urothelial cancer.

The V gene is TRBV27, the J gene TRBJ2-2, with 9 bases fitting TRBD2. The V and J ends lost 2 bases and 3 bases, in that order; junction bases with no gene match: 4. CDR3 length equals 16 residues. Germline V gene data show CDR1 as MNHEY and CDR2 as SMNVEV (reference sequence). The CDR3 nucleotides read TGTGCCAGCAGTTTAACTAGCGGGTCTTACACCGGGGAGCTGTTTTTT. It yields the protein CASSLTSGSYTGELFF.

The chain recombines TRBV2 with TRBJ2-7, with D possibly matching TRBD2 (5 bases). With 6 bases removed from V and 0 bases from J, the gap between germline ends came to 6 bases. The germline gives CDR1 SNHLY, CDR2 FYNNEI. The CDR3 totals 12 residues. As DNA, the CDR3 is TGTGCCAGCAGGAGGGACTCCTACGAGCAGTACTTC. Its translation is CASRRDSYEQYF. The complete variable domain, with remaining parts taken from reference TRBV2 and TRBJ2-7, reads EPEVTQTPSHQVTQMGQEVILRCVPISNHLYFYWYRQILGQKVEFLVSFYNNEISEKSEIFDDQFSVERPDGSNFTLKIRSTKLEDSAMYFCASRRDSYEQYFGPGTRLTVT.